These 24 T cell receptor beta chains originate from one sample sequenced in a study of T cell responses to AZD1222 COVID-19 vaccine. This table comes from immunoSEQ multiplex PCR, and its TCRdb copy is limited to in-frame clones, with some not included. In the table there are about 99,000 clones, about 89% of which are singletons. Source: peripheral blood, taken 28 days after the second dose of the MenACWY control vaccine. The receptors shown here come from an adult who received the MenACWY meningococcal vaccine as a control.

The rearrangement links TRBV5-4 to TRBJ1-2, with D perhaps TRBD1 (5 bases). The V end lost 4 bases, the J end lost 4 bases, and 14 bases lay between the germline ends. This CDR3 is built from 14 residues. The V gene's germline CDR1 is SGHNT and CDR2 YYREEE (reference sequence). DNA for the CDR3: TGTGCCAGCAGCCCCGGGGGGGATGGCTATGGCTACACCTTC. It yields the protein CASSPGGDGYGYTF.

The chain has TRBV5-4 and TRBJ2-7, with 8 nucleotides matching TRBD2. V shed 4 bases and J 2 bases; nucleotides not matched to a gene: 8. The CDR3 runs 15 residues. The germline V gene has CDR1 SGHNT and CDR2 YYREEE (reference sequence). The CDR3 sequence is CASSPSGREAYEQYF. The CDR3 DNA follows: TGTGCCAGCAGCCCATCCGGGAGGGAAGCCTACGAGCAGTACTTC.

This clone was picked up a small number of times. J is TRBJ1-2 and V is TRBV2; maybe TRBD1 (6 bases). The CDR3 is made up of 13 amino acids. Germline V CDR1 and CDR2: SNHLY, FYNNEI. Trimming removed 10 bases from V and 2 bases from J, with 14 bases in between. The CDR3 sequence: CATPDRGNYGYTF. CDR3 DNA: TGTGCCACCCCGGACAGAGGAAACTATGGCTACACCTTC. The full variable domain, with the rest looked up from reference TRBV2 and TRBJ1-2, is EPEVTQTPSHQVTQMGQEVILRCVPISNHLYFYWYRQILGQKVEFLVSFYNNEISEKSEIFDDQFSVERPDGSNFTLKIRSTKLEDSAMYFCATPDRGNYGYTFGSGTRLTVV.

The rearrangement uses TRBV7-3 and TRBJ2-1, with 7 bases matching TRBD1. There are 13 residues in the CDR3. V lost 5 bases, J lost 10 bases, and 8 bases stayed unmatched. CDR1 SGHTA and CDR2 FQGTGA come from the germline V gene. The CDR3: CASSQGGPEEQFF. As DNA, the CDR3 is TGTGCCAGCAGCCAAGGGGGCCCCGAGGAGCAGTTCTTC.

The chain joins TRBV7-2 to TRBJ2-5; TRBD1 agrees at 7 bases. V shed 1 base, J shed 7 bases, and the junction held 6 bases outside the gene matches. There are 14 residues in the CDR3. Germline V gene sequence: CDR1 SGHTA, CDR2 FQGNSA. The CDR3 region has the DNA TGTGCCAGCAGCTTAGACAGGGGACGGGGGACCCAGTACTTC. It is translated as CASSLDRGRGTQYF.

As DNA, the CDR3 is TGTGCCACCCAACAGGGCGCCTATGGCTACACCTTC. Translating gives CATQQGAYGYTF. The V and J genes are TRBV24-1 and TRBJ1-2, with D perhaps matching TRBD1 (6 bases). Trimming pared 9 bases from V and 4 bases from J, leaving 11 bases between. The CDR3 runs to 12 residues. Germline V gene lookup returns CDR1 KGHDR and CDR2 SFDVKD.

This clone was detected only once. CDR3 nucleotide sequence: TGTGCCAGCAGCCGGGACTACGGAGAGACCCAGTACTTC. It encodes CASSRDYGETQYF. The V and J genes are TRBV7-3 and TRBJ2-5; 7 bases match TRBD2. The CDR3 sequence is 13 residues long. V lost 5 bases, J lost 4 bases, and 4 bases stayed unmatched. Germline V lookup: CDR1 SGHTA, CDR2 FQGTGA.

The gene calls are TRBV6-5 and TRBJ1-2; D is ambiguous. The CDR3 has 14 residues. Germline V lookup: CDR1 MNHEY, CDR2 SVGAGI. V was cut by 6 bases and J by 4 bases, with 15 bases left in between. The CDR3, as DNA: TGTGCCAGCAGGCTCGGGGAAACGACCTATGGCTACACCTTC. Amino acids: CASRLGETTYGYTF.

The chain links TRBV19 to TRBJ1-6, with 9 positions matching TRBD1. Germline V lookup: CDR1 LNHDA, CDR2 SQIVND (reference sequence). The length of the CDR3 is 14 residues. J was trimmed by 7 bases and V by 4 bases; bases with no gene match: 2. The CDR3 DNA reads TGTGCCAGTAGTACGACAGGGGGAAATTCACCCCTCCACTTT. Residues: CASSTTGGNSPLHF. Based on the CDR3 plus reference TRBV19 and TRBJ1-6, the full variable domain is DGGITQSPKYLFRKEGQNVTLSCEQNLNHDAMYWYRQDPGQGLRLIYYSQIVNDFQKGDIAEGYSVSREKKESFPLTVTSAQKNPTAFYLCASSTTGGNSPLHFGNGTRLTVT.

This clone was recorded a few times. V gene TRBV27 combines with J gene TRBJ1-1; TRBD1 might be the D (5 bases). The germline V gene has CDR1 MNHEY and CDR2 SMNVEV (reference sequence). The CDR3 sequence is 12 residues long. V lost 8 bases, J lost 7 bases, and 14 bases lay in between. The CDR3 DNA sequence: TGTGCCAGCGCCTCAGGGACGCTTGAAGCTTTCTTT. Translated, it gives CASASGTLEAFF.

This CDR3 is CASPLGRNEQFF. The CDR3 DNA reads TGTGCCAGCCCCCTTGGACGCAATGAGCAGTTCTTC. The rearrangement links TRBV21-1 to TRBJ2-1. TRBV21-1 is assigned pseudogene status. The CDR3 runs to 12 residues.

The genes are TRBV6-2 or TRBV6-3 and TRBJ2-7; D may be TRBD2 (6 bases). This CDR3 has 14 residues. CDR1 and CDR2 from the germline V gene are MNHEY and SVGEGT. Trimming left V 7 bases short and J 6 bases short, with 19 bases between. The CDR3 nucleotides are TGTGCCAGCACCCCCTGGAGGGAGGATGTCGAGCAGTACTTC. Translating it yields CASTPWREDVEQYF.

The rearrangement links TRBV5-4 to TRBJ2-7; a weak D match, TRBD1 (6 bases). The germline V gene has CDR1 SGHNT and CDR2 YYREEE (reference sequence). The CDR3 loop spans 16 amino acids. With 4 bases removed from V and 2 bases from J, the gap between germline ends came to 19 bases. CDR3 nucleotide sequence: TGTGCCAGCAGCCGACCTGGACAGTTTGGGCCCTACGAGCAGTACTTC. This gives the protein CASSRPGQFGPYEQYF.

Regarding this clone: At the DNA level, this CDR3 is encoded by other sequences in the same sample as well. The chain has TRBV5-1 and TRBJ1-2; D may be TRBD1 (6 bases). The V and J ends lost 0 bases and 4 bases respectively, with 10 bases between them. CDR3 length: 14 residues. Germline V gives CDR1 SGHRS, CDR2 YFSETQ. Here the CDR3 DNA reads TGCGCCAGCAGCTTGGACCAGGGGAGCTATGGCTACACCTTC. Its protein is CASSLDQGSYGYTF.

V is TRBV2 and J is TRBJ2-1, with TRBD1 as a possible D gene (6 bases). The CDR3 has 16 residues. The germline gives CDR1 SNHLY, CDR2 FYNNEI. V was trimmed by 7 bases and J by 3 bases, leaving 19 bases between them. The CDR3 coding sequence is TGTGCCAGCAAATTTTCCCCCGGACAGCTCTACAATGAGCAGTTCTTC. This translates into CASKFSPGQLYNEQFF.

V gene TRBV9 combines with J gene TRBJ2-1, with D uncertain. Germline loops: CDR1 SGDLS, CDR2 YYNGEE. This CDR3 has 14 residues. The V gene lost 1 base and the J gene lost 2 bases, with 7 bases spanning the gap. CDR3 residues: CASSVTTAYNEQFF. In nucleotides, the CDR3 is TGTGCCAGCAGCGTAACTACAGCCTACAATGAGCAGTTCTTC.

This chain joins TRBV27 and TRBJ2-5; D is ambiguous. This CDR3 has 13 amino acids. V lost 2 bases and J 5 bases, leaving 9 bases between the germline ends. Germline-derived CDR1 and CDR2 are MNHEY and SMNVEV (reference sequence). This CDR3 is CASSLRRQETQYF. CDR3 coding DNA: TGTGCCAGCAGTTTACGTCGCCAGGAGACCCAGTACTTC.

The chain links TRBV5-1 to TRBJ1-2; D is ambiguous. V lost 0 bases and J 8 bases, leaving 14 bases between the germline ends. Germline values: CDR1 SGHRS, CDR2 YFSETQ. The CDR3 runs 14 residues. CDR3 nucleotide sequence: TGCGCCAGCAGCTTGGCCGGGGAATCGGTAGGCTACACCTTC. Its protein product is CASSLAGESVGYTF.

V usage is TRBV5-1 and J usage is TRBJ1-1; possibly TRBD1 for D (6 bases). This CDR3 region has 16 residues. Germline CDR1 and CDR2: SGHRS and YFSETQ. Trimming took 1 base from V and 0 from J, leaving 13 bases between them. DNA of the CDR3: TGCGCCAGCAGCTTGACAGGGCGCCAAATGAACACTGAAGCTTTCTTT. Amino acid sequence: CASSLTGRQMNTEAFF.

The chain has TRBV6-5 and TRBJ2-1, with 9 bases that match TRBD1. Looked up from germline, CDR1 is MNHEY and CDR2 is SVGAGI. Germline trimming cut 6 bases from V and 6 bases from J; bases unmatched to any gene: 6. This CDR3 is 14 amino acids long. CDR3 region: CASRGDRVSNEQFF. DNA for the CDR3: TGTGCCAGCAGAGGGGACAGGGTAAGCAATGAGCAGTTCTTC.

This clone was observed a single time. The CDR3 loop reads CASSQASLVLGEQYF. Written as DNA, the CDR3 is TGCGCCAGCAGCCAAGCTTCACTAGTGCTGGGCGAGCAGTACTTC. This rearrangement joins TRBV4-1 to TRBJ2-7; D possibly corresponds to TRBD2 (5 bases). Looked up from germline, CDR1 is MGHRA and CDR2 is YSYEKL. This CDR3 spans 15 amino acids. With 1 base removed from V and 6 bases from J, the gap between germline ends came to 16 bases.

The genes are TRBV18 and TRBJ2-7; 9 nucleotides agree with TRBD1. The CDR3 runs 15 residues. With 6 bases clipped from V and 6 bases from J, the junction kept 12 bases outside the gene matches. The V gene's germline CDR1 is KGHSH and CDR2 LQKENI. The CDR3 bases are TGTGCCAGCTCTCCCCGGGCCCAGGGACAGGGCGAGCAGTACTTC. It translates to CASSPRAQGQGEQYF.

V gene TRBV4-1 combines with J gene TRBJ1-1; D gene ambiguous. Trimming cost V 0 bases and J 1 base, with 6 bases left between them. Germline CDR1 MGHRA, CDR2 YSYEKL. The CDR3 has 14 amino acids. CDR3 in amino acids: CASSQDGRNTEAFF. Here the CDR3 DNA reads TGCGCCAGCAGCCAAGACGGGCGGAACACTGAAGCTTTCTTT.

This sequence joins TRBV29-1 and TRBJ1-2; D unclear. There are 13 residues in the CDR3. The V gene lost 4 bases and the J gene lost 0 bases, with 9 bases spanning the gap. CDR1 is SQVTM, CDR2 ANQGSEA, per germline. The CDR3 bases are TGCAGCGTTGCCCTCCCGGCTAACTATGGCTACACCTTC. This translates into CSVALPANYGYTF.